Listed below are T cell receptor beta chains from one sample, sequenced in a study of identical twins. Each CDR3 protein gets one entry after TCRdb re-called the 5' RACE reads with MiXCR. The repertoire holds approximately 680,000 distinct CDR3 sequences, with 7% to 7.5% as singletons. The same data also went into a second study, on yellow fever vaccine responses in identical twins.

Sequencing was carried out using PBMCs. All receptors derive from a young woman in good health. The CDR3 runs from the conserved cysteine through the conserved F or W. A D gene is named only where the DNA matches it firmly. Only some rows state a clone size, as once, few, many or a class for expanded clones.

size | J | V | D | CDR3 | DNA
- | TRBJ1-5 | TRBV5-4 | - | CASSLGPAVPQPQHF | TGTGCCAGCAGCTTGGGTCCGGCCGTCCCTCAGCCCCAGCATTTT
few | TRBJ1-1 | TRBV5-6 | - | CASSLVLAHEAFF | TGTGCCAGCAGTCTAGTCCTCGCCCATGAAGCTTTCTTT
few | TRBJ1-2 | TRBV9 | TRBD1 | CASSVAFGQGSGYTF | TGTGCCAGCAGCGTAGCTTTCGGACAGGGGAGTGGCTACACCTTC
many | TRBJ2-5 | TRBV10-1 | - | CASSESGALQETQYF | TGCGCCAGCAGTGAGTCGGGAGCCCTCCAAGAGACCCAGTACTTC
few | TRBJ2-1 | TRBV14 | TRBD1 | CASSLGGHNEQFF | TGTGCCAGCAGCTTAGGGGGCCACAATGAGCAGTTCTTC
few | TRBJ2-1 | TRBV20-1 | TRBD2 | CSARPSGIRSYNEQFF | TGCAGTGCTAGACCTAGCGGAATTCGCTCCTACAATGAGCAGTTCTTC
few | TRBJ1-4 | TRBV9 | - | CASSVGTKDEKLFF | TGTGCCAGCAGCGTAGGGACAAAGGATGAAAAACTGTTTTTT
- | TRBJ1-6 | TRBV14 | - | CASSQADAGLYNSPLHF | TGTGCCAGCAGCCAAGCGGACGCAGGGCTTTATAATTCACCCCTCCACTTT
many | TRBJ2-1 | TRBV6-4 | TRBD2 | CASSEKRGSSYNEQFF | TGTGCCAGCAGTGAGAAGCGGGGGAGTTCCTACAATGAGCAGTTCTTC
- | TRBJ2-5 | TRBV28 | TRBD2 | CASSLWGLAGGETQYF | TGTGCCAGCAGTTTATGGGGACTAGCGGGAGGGGAGACCCAGTACTTC
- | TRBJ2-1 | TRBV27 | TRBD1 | CASSRDRPSYNEQFF | TGTGCCAGCAGCCGGGACAGGCCCTCCTACAATGAGCAGTTCTTC
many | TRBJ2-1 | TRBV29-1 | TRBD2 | CSDRLAGEVNEQFF | TGCAGCGATCGACTAGCGGGAGAGGTTAATGAGCAGTTCTTC
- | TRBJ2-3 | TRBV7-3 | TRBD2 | CASSFTGLAGADTQYF | TGTGCCAGCAGCTTCACCGGACTAGCTGGGGCAGATACGCAGTATTTT
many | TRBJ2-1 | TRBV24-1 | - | CATSDPAQQGIAEQFF | TGTGCCACCAGTGATCCGGCCCAACAAGGGATCGCTGAGCAGTTCTTC
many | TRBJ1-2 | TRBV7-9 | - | CASSPRTGNYGYTF | TGTGCCAGCAGCCCGCGGACCGGGAACTATGGCTACACCTTC
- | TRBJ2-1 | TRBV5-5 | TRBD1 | CASSLAPDRASKFF | TGTGCCAGCAGCTTGGCCCCTGACAGGGCTTCGAAGTTCTTC
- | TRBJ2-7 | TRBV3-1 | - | CASSQTTGYRSYEQYF | TGTGCCAGCAGCCAAACAACGGGATACCGGTCCTACGAGCAGTACTTC
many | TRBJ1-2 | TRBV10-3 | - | CAISEAQGGDYGYTF | TGTGCCATCAGTGAGGCACAGGGAGGGGACTATGGCTACACCTTC
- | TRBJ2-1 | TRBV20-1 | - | CSGLRARGGSYNEQFF | TGCAGTGGCCTCCGGGCCAGGGGGGGCTCCTACAATGAGCAGTTCTTC
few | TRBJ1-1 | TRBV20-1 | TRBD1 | CSAQQGQLMNTEAFF | TGCAGTGCACAACAGGGGCAGCTGATGAACACTGAAGCTTTCTTT
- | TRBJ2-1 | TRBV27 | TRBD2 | CASSSAGVFNEQFF | TGTGCCAGCAGTTCCGCGGGAGTCTTCAATGAGCAGTTCTTC
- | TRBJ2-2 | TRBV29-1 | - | CSVVLVTGLTGELFF | TGCAGCGTTGTATTGGTAACAGGGCTCACCGGGGAGCTGTTTTTT